This T cell receptor (beta chain) came from a study of tumor and adjacent non-tumor tissue in lung cancer. RNA was extracted from bulk tissue without any cell sorting. Between the trimmed V and J ends, which lost 6 bases and 2 bases, there was a span of 10 bases. CDR1 is SGHRS and CDR2 is YFSETQ in the germline V gene. The CDR3 runs 13 residues. To note about this clonotype: Given a much more abundant clone one base away, this may be a read error.

TCRbeta libraries were built with three rounds of nested PCR, modified from ARM-PCR. One entry per CDR3 protein results from TCRdb running MiXCR on the multiplex PCR reads. The sample includes 76,000 or so distinct CDR3 sequences, roughly 75% of them seen just once. The sample taken for sequencing was lung tumor tissue. The source is a woman aged 65 to 85 with non-small cell lung cancer. J is TRBJ2-3 and V is TRBV5-1; D is possibly TRBD2 (6 bases). In DNA, the CDR3 is TGCGCCAGCACCCGGGAGTACACAGATACGCAGTATTTT. Translated, it gives CASTREYTDTQYF. Full variable domain (remainder filled in from reference TRBV5-1 and TRBJ2-3): KAGVTQTPRYLIKTRGQQVTLSCSPISGHRSVSWYQQTPGQGLQFLFEYFSETQRNKGNFPGRFSGRQFSNSRSEMNVSTLELGDSALYLCASTREYTDTQYFGPGTRLTVL.